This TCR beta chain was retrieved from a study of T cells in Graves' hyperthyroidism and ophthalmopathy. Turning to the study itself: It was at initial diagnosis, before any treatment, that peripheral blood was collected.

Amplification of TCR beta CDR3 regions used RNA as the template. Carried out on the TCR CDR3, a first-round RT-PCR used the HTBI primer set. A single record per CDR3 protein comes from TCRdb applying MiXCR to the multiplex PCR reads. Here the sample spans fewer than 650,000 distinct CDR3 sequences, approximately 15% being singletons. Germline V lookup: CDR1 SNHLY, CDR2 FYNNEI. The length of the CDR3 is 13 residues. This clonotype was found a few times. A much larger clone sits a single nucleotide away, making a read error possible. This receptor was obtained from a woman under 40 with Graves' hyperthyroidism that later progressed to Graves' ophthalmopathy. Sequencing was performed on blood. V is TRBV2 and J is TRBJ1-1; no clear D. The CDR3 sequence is CASRLTENTGAFF. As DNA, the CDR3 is TGTGCCAGCAGGCTTACAGAAAACACTGGAGCTTTCTTT. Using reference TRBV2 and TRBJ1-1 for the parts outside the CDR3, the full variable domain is EPEVTQTPSHQVTQMGQEVILRCVPISNHLYFYWYRQILGQKVEFLVSFYNNEISEKSEIFDDQFSVERPDGSNFTLKIRSTKLEDSAMYFCASRLTENTGAFFGQGTRLTVV.